This entry features one T cell receptor beta chain sequence. Its matching antigen is unknown. The sample holds other DNA sequences that translate to the same CDR3. Primers included in the PCR were 60 Vbeta and 13 Jbeta primers. Clones were read by immunoSEQ multiplex PCR, and TCRdb kept only the in-frame ones, dropping some. This table has fewer than 200,000 clones, 77% appearing once. The data stem from a study of cytomegalovirus exposure and HLA in healthy donors. Across the study: Early released data comprised 75 million to 100 million unique TCRs from HLA-typed donors.

Study-level results: A later analysis linked a missense variant in DCLRE1C to the trimming of TCR beta V and J genes. Cytomegalovirus-associated TCR beta chains were listed, numbering 164. In a later analysis, HLA-associated TCR beta chains were more clonally expanded than equally common others.

The CDR3 consists of 14 residues. CDR1 is SGDLS and CDR2 is YYNGEE in the germline V gene. Trimming stripped 1 base from V and 0 bases from J, with 7 bases between. The TCR sequence derives from a man younger than 40 in good health and CMV-seropositive. The sequencing input was PBMCs. The J gene is TRBJ1-1, the V gene TRBV9; TRBD1 is a possible D gene (6 bases). CDR3: CASSVTGMNTEAFF. The CDR3, as DNA: TGTGCCAGCAGCGTAACAGGGATGAACACTGAAGCTTTCTTT.